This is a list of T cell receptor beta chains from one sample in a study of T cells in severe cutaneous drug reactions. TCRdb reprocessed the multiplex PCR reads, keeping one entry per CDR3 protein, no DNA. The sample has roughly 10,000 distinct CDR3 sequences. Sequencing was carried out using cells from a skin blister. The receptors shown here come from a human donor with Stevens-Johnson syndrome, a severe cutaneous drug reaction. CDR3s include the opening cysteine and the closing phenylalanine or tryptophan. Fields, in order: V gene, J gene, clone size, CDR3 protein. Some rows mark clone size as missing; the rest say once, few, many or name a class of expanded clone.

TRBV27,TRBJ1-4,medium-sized,CASSSYGLNEKLFF
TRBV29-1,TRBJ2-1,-,CSVEPPDRADNEQFF
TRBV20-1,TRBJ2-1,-,CSARDEYGGVPNEQFF
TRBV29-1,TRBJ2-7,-,CSVVVPPGDEQYF
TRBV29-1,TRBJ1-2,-,CSTDRDPYGYTF
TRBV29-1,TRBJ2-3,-,CSGNGGSTDTQYF
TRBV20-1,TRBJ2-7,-,CSARGTGGPSAPYEQYF
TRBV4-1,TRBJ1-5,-,CASSQDSRGLGQPQHF
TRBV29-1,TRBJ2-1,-,CSVAGGPRNEQFF
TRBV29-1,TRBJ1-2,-,CSVVGQGEEGYTF
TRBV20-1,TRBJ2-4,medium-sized,CSARAMAVQNIQYF
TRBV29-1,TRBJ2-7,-,CSGSLALVGEQYF
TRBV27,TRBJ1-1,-,CASRGPNRQGTNTEAFF
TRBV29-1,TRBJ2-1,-,CSCSPGVSDNEQFF
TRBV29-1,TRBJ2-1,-,CSVERPSGGLSYNEQFF
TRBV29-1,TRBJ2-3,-,CSIRDLTDTQYF
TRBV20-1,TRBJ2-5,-,CSARDTGVRETQYF
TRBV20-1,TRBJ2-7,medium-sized,CSASIGRKSYEQYF
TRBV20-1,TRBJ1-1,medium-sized,CSARSPMGQTGGNTEAFF
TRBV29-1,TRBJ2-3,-,CSVVKEIGTDTQYF
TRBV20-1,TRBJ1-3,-,CSARGGRDRSGNTIYF
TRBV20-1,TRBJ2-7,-,CSARLLGGTFAYEQYF
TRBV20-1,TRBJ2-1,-,CSAPGIGFNEQFF
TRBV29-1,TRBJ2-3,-,CSVEGLAGVGTDTQYF
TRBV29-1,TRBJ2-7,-,CSVDPGTSSYEQYF
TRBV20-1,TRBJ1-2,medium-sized,CSARTYQATNYGYTF
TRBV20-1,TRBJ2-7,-,CSQGRVGEQYF
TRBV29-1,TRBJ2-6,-,CSVEVQGISGANVLTF
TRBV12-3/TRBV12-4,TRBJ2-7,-,CASGTSGGAIYEQYF
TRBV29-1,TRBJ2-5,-,CSVEVTGLETQYF
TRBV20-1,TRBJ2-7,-,CSAPPYYFGDRGYEQYF